Below, 3 T cell receptor beta chains from the same sample are listed, as sequenced in a study of Ad26.COV2.S vaccination and SARS-CoV-2 variants. Treatment given: 15 to 20 received Ad26.COV2.S at low or high dose, single or two shots; about 5 received placebo; per-sample allocation not given. The samples were gathered on day 63 after the first injection of vaccine or placebo. Using immunoSEQ multiplex PCR, the repertoire was profiled, and TCRdb retains in-frame clones only, with some absent. The repertoire consists of about 350,000 clones, with around 84% occurring once and the leading ten covering about 3.3%. The material sequenced was peripheral blood, taken in a trial of Ad26.COV2.S vaccine versus placebo. Every receptor here comes from a person between 18 and 60 years old who received the Ad26.COV2.S COVID-19 vaccine or a placebo.

V and J are TRBV5-1 and TRBJ1-2, with 7 bases fitting TRBD1. The CDR3 is 16 amino acids. Trimming removed 0 bases from V and 6 bases from J; junction bases left unmatched: 11. From germline, CDR1 is SGHRS and CDR2 YFSETQ. CDR3 in amino acids: CASSLARNRGHDGYTF. The DNA for the CDR3 is TGCGCCAGCAGCTTGGCCCGTAATAGGGGGCATGATGGCTACACCTTC.

V and J are TRBV27 and TRBJ1-2; D may be TRBD1 (6 bases). The V and J ends lost 5 bases and 1 base respectively, with 23 bases between them. CDR1 and CDR2 from the germline V gene are MNHEY and SMNVEV (reference sequence). This CDR3 has 18 residues. The CDR3, as DNA: TGTGCCAGCAGTCCTGTTTCAGGGGCAGCTCACATTAACTATGGCTACACCTTC. Amino acids: CASSPVSGAAHINYGYTF.

In its sample, this clone was seen a few times. The chain is built from TRBV10-1 and TRBJ1-6; D is unclear. V shed 8 bases and J shed 3 bases, with 17 bases lying between them. Germline CDR1 reads WNHNN; CDR2 reads SYGVQD (reference sequence). The CDR3 contains 16 residues. CDR3 protein: CASVRTWELYNSPLHF. The CDR3 bases are TGCGCCAGCGTAAGAACATGGGAGCTCTATAATTCACCCCTCCACTTT.